These 22 T cell receptor beta chains were all obtained from the same sample, sequenced in a study of tumor-infiltrating lymphocytes in primary liver carcinoma. RNA was extracted from whole blood without cell sorting, alongside germline DNA. A primer matching the constant region was used to make TCR beta cDNA from 450 to 550 ng of total RNA. Three-round nested multiplex PCR performed with slightly modified ARM-PCR produced the TCR beta libraries. PCR rounds one and two used TRBV1-TRBV30 forward primers with a C-beta reverse primer for 10 cycles each. MiXCR, run by TCRdb on the multiplex PCR reads, gives a single entry per CDR3 protein. The sample carries 180,000 or so distinct CDR3 sequences, about 60% recorded once. The sample comprised peripheral blood. These receptor sequences come from a man in his forties with primary liver carcinoma and hepatitis B virus infection.

On this clonotype itself: This may stem from a read error, because a much larger clone lies one nucleotide away. The CDR3 is CASSQEAGVIADTQYF. Written as DNA, the CDR3 is TGTGCCAGCAGCCAAGAAGCGGGAGTAATTGCAGATACGCAGTATTTT. The chain employs TRBV4-2 and TRBJ2-3; 8 nucleotides line up with TRBD2. The CDR3 loop spans 16 amino acids. Trimming removed 0 bases from V and 4 bases from J; junction bases left unmatched: 6. CDR1 and CDR2 from the germline V gene are LGHNA and YNFKEQ.

V usage is TRBV6-1 and J usage is TRBJ1-5; D remains unclear. Germline V gene lookup returns CDR1 MNHNS and CDR2 SASEGT. This CDR3 has 15 residues. V was trimmed by 4 bases and J by 11 bases, leaving 21 bases between them. Here the CDR3 reads CASSGWVGEPQAQHF. As DNA, the CDR3 is TGTGCCAGCAGTGGATGGGTTGGGGAGCCTCAAGCCCAGCATTTT.

On this clonotype: Being one base from a much bigger clone, this may be a read error. V and J are TRBV29-1 and TRBJ2-7; D unresolved. Germline V gene lookup returns CDR1 SQVTM and CDR2 ANQGSEA. The ends were cut back, 7 bases at V and 7 bases at J, with 14 bases in the middle. The CDR3 contains 11 residues. Here the CDR3 reads CSGTHGWEQYF. The CDR3 DNA follows: TGCAGCGGTACACATGGGTGGGAGCAGTACTTC.

The V and J genes are TRBV7-8 and TRBJ2-3; TRBD1 matches at 10 bases. CDR3 length: 14 amino acids. The trim removed 5 bases at V and 11 bases at J, leaving 10 bases unmatched. CDR1 and CDR2 (germline): SGHVS, FQNEAQ. The CDR3 DNA reads TGTGCCAGCAGCCTCGGGACAGGGGAGGAGATGCAGTATTTT. This gives the protein CASSLGTGEEMQYF.

Comment on this clonotype: The junction does not match germline at one end; this may be a read error. The chain is built from TRBV11-2 and TRBJ2-1, with D perhaps TRBD2 (5 bases). Per germline, CDR1 SGHAT and CDR2 FQNNGV. The CDR3 sequence is 14 residues long. CDR3 nucleotide sequence: TGTGTCAGCAGCTTTGGGGAGCGGTACAATGAGCAGTTCTTC. Protein: CVSSFGERYNEQFF.

This clonotype was recorded once. This may be a read error: a much more frequent sequence differs by one nucleotide. The final CDR3 position lacks the conserved phenylalanine or tryptophan, pointing to a likely read error. This sequence joins TRBV29-1 and TRBJ2-5; TRBD2 agrees at 10 bases. V dropped 7 bases and J dropped 0; count of bases not matched to a gene: 8. Germline loops: CDR1 SQVTM, CDR2 ANQGSEA. The CDR3 runs to 15 residues. DNA of the CDR3: TGCAGCGGTACCACTAGCGGGGACAACCAAGAGACCCAGTACTCC. As protein: CSGTTSGDNQETQYS.

V gene TRBV11-2 combines with J gene TRBJ2-5; 13 positions agree with TRBD2. Per germline, CDR1 SGHAT and CDR2 FQNNGV. There are 17 residues in the CDR3. V was pared by 2 bases and J by 7 bases, with 10 bases of the junction left unmatched. CDR3 nucleotides: TGTGCCAGCAGCTTAAGATTTCTACTAGCGGGAGGGGGGACCCAGTACTTC. Its protein is CASSLRFLLAGGGTQYF.

The chain uses TRBV28 and TRBJ1-1; 12 nucleotides agree with TRBD1. CDR3 length: 13 residues. Trimming removed 5 bases from V and 11 bases from J; junction bases left unmatched: 6. Per germline, CDR1 MDHEN and CDR2 SYDVKM. CDR3 sequence: CASSPGTGGRAFF. The CDR3 DNA follows: TGTGCCAGCAGTCCTGGGACAGGGGGCCGTGCTTTCTTT. The whole variable domain, remainder taken from reference TRBV28 and TRBJ1-1, is DVKVTQSSRYLVKRTGEKVFLECVQDMDHENMFWYRQDPGLGLRLIYFSYDVKMKEKGDIPEGYSVSREKKERFSLILESASTNQTSMYLCASSPGTGGRAFFGQGTRLTVV.

This clonotype was detected only a few times. The genes are TRBV5-6 and TRBJ1-5, with D possibly being TRBD1 (5 bases). The V and J ends lost 7 bases and 1 base respectively, with 12 bases between them. CDR3 length: 14 amino acids. CDR1 is SGHDT, CDR2 YYEEEE, per germline. The CDR3 here is CASALGGSNQPQHF. CDR3 nucleotide sequence: TGTGCCAGCGCCTTGGGGGGGAGCAATCAGCCCCAGCATTTT.

The chain is built from TRBV29-1 and TRBJ1-3, with D maybe TRBD1 (6 bases). V gave up 6 bases and J gave up 1 base, with 10 bases separating them. This CDR3 has 13 amino acids. Looked up from germline, CDR1 is SQVTM and CDR2 is ANQGSEA. CDR3 coding DNA: TGCAGCGTCAGGGGATCATCTGGAAACACCATATATTTT. It yields the protein CSVRGSSGNTIYF.

This clonotype was recorded a few times. CDR3 sequence: CASSRAGALGYEQYF. The CDR3 DNA is TGTGCCAGCAGCCGGGCGGGTGCCCTTGGGTACGAGCAGTACTTC. The gene calls are TRBV6-5 and TRBJ2-7, with D possibly matching TRBD2 (5 bases). The CDR3 contains 15 residues. Trimming pared 6 bases from V and 4 bases from J, leaving 19 bases between. The germline CDR1 and CDR2 sequences are MNHEY and SVGAGI.

The chain has TRBV24-1 and TRBJ2-2; D might be TRBD1 (6 bases). There are 16 residues in the CDR3. V gave up 4 bases and J gave up 3 bases, with 14 bases separating them. CDR1 and CDR2 from the germline V gene are KGHDR and SFDVKD. CDR3 nucleotides: TGTGCCACCAGTGACCGGACAGTGGCCGACACCGGGGAGCTGTTTTTT. Its translation: CATSDRTVADTGELFF.

This clonotype was recorded a few times. CDR3 protein: CASNPPGANVLTF. CDR3 sequence (DNA): TGTGCCAGCAACCCGCCCGGGGCCAACGTCCTGACTTTC. V gene TRBV5-4 combines with J gene TRBJ2-6; D unresolved. Germline CDR1 and CDR2: SGHNT and YYREEE (reference sequence). Trimming left V 6 bases short and J 4 bases short, with 8 bases between. The CDR3 loop spans 13 amino acids.

As concerns this clonotype: This clone may be a read error of a much larger clone one base away. V is TRBV11-2 and J is TRBJ1-3, with D possibly being TRBD1 (6 bases). The CDR3 runs to 15 residues. Germline CDR1 is SGHAT and CDR2 is FQNNGV. For the CDR3, the DNA is TGTGCCAGCAGCTTGCACAGGGAGTTTGGAAACACCGTATATTTT. Translated: CASSLHREFGNTVYF.

This clonotype was seen a few times. The chain couples TRBV29-1 to TRBJ1-3; a possible D gene is TRBD1 (5 bases). The V and J ends lost 4 bases and 0 bases respectively, with 10 bases between them. The CDR3 spans 14 residues. Germline loops: CDR1 SQVTM, CDR2 ANQGSEA. CDR3 loop: CSVGGGDSGNTIYF. DNA of the CDR3: TGCAGCGTTGGGGGGGGGGACTCTGGAAACACCATATATTTT.

Comments on this clonotype: The final CDR3 position lacks the conserved phenylalanine or tryptophan, pointing to a likely read error. This chain joins TRBV4-1 and TRBJ2-2, with D unresolved. V was trimmed by 6 bases and J by 6 bases, leaving 8 bases between them. The CDR3 is 12 amino acids. Looked up from germline, CDR1 is MGHRA and CDR2 is YSYEKL. CDR3 sequence reads: CASRNRAGELFL. In DNA, the CDR3 is TGCGCCAGCAGAAATAGGGCCGGGGAGCTGTTTTTA.

A word on this clonotype: The conserved phenylalanine or tryptophan normally closing the CDR3 is absent here, so this likely arose from a read error. CDR3 loop: CSVAQWNTEAFL. DNA of the CDR3: TGCAGCGTTGCACAGTGGAACACTGAAGCTTTCCTT. The gene calls are TRBV29-1 and TRBJ1-1; D remains ambiguous. From germline, CDR1 is SQVTM and CDR2 ANQGSEA. V gave up 4 bases and J gave up 1 base, with 7 bases separating them. The CDR3 is 12 amino acids.

This clonotype was found many times. The chain combines TRBV12-3 or TRBV12-4 with TRBJ1-1, with D uncertain. V gave up 5 bases and J gave up 4 bases, with 11 bases separating them. CDR3 size: 13 residues. The DNA for the CDR3 is TGTGCCAGCAGTGAGCAGATAACCACTGAAGCTTTCTTT. Residues: CASSEQITTEAFF.

In its sample, this clonotype was seen a few times. This sequence joins TRBV12-3 or TRBV12-4 and TRBJ2-7; no firm D call. The length of the CDR3 is 14 residues. Trimming stripped 3 bases from V and 6 bases from J, with 15 bases between. In DNA form, the CDR3 reads TGTGCCAGCAGTTTTCAGGACCCCCAGCGCGAGCAGTACTTC. Protein sequence: CASSFQDPQREQYF.

In nucleotides, the CDR3 is TGTGCCAGCAGTCTTTCCTCCAACCTCCACAATGAGCAGTTCTTC. It encodes CASSLSSNLHNEQFF. The chain employs TRBV12-3 or TRBV12-4 and TRBJ2-1; no clear D. The CDR3 totals 15 residues. Trimming took 5 bases from V and 5 from J, leaving 16 bases between them.

The chain joins TRBV25-1 to TRBJ2-7; no clear D. Between the trimmed V and J ends, which lost 8 bases and 4 bases, there was a span of 12 bases. CDR1 and CDR2 (germline): MGHDK, SYGVNS. The CDR3 has 12 residues. Written as DNA, the CDR3 is TGTGCCAGCGCCGTTGACCGTTACGAGCAGTACTTC. Encoded protein: CASAVDRYEQYF.

This clonotype was picked up many times. The chain links TRBV4-1 to TRBJ2-7; D unresolved. The V end was cut by 0 bases, the J end by 0 bases, with 12 bases between. Per the germline V gene, CDR1 is MGHRA and CDR2 is YSYEKL. CDR3 length: 16 amino acids. DNA for the CDR3: TGCGCCAGCAGCCAAGACTCGGCGGCCTTCTCCTACGAGCAGTACTTC. Amino acids: CASSQDSAAFSYEQYF.